The rows below give T cell receptor beta chains drawn from one sample of a study of cytomegalovirus exposure and HLA in healthy donors. Sequencing was performed with immunoSEQ multiplex PCR; in TCRdb, only in-frame clones are kept and a portion is missing. The sample consists of 170,000 or so clones, 80% of them appearing once. The specimen was PBMCs. Source of these receptors: a boy younger than 18 in good health and CMV-seronegative. Both conserved end residues are part of each CDR3. A D gene is named only where the DNA matches it firmly. The size entry is marked missing in some rows and otherwise reads once, few, many or a size class.

.,.,TRBV18,TRBJ2-7,14,CASSPTWSSYEQYF,TGTGCCAGCTCACCTACATGGAGCTCCTACGAGCAGTACTTC
.,.,TRBV30,TRBJ1-5,14,CAWSWAGGNQPQHF,TGTGCCTGGAGTTGGGCAGGGGGCAATCAGCCCCAGCATTTT
.,.,TRBV6-1,TRBJ2-7,15,CASSEPRAISYEQYF,TGTGCCAGCAGTGAGCCCAGGGCGATCTCCTACGAGCAGTACTTC
.,.,TRBV5-1,TRBJ1-2,16,CASSLGFAQTDYGYTF,TGCGCCAGCAGCTTGGGATTCGCACAGACGGACTATGGCTACACCTTC
.,.,TRBV29-1,TRBJ1-1,12,CSGVSGNTEAFF,TGCAGCGGTGTATCAGGGAACACTGAAGCTTTCTTT
.,TRBD1,TRBV7-2,TRBJ1-2,15,CASSLERGPNYGYTF,TGTGCCAGCAGCTTAGAAAGGGGGCCTAACTATGGCTACACCTTC
.,.,TRBV10-3,TRBJ2-2,14,CAIRGSVNTGELFF,TGTGCCATCCGGGGGTCCGTGAACACCGGGGAGCTGTTTTTT
.,TRBD2,TRBV14,TRBJ2-1,16,CASSDQGLASYNEQFF,TGTGCCAGCAGCGACCAGGGACTAGCGTCCTACAATGAGCAGTTCTTC
once,TRBD1,TRBV12-5,TRBJ1-2,17,CASGLVLGDRAVYGYTF,TGTGCTAGTGGTTTGGTACTAGGCGACAGGGCAGTCTATGGCTACACCTTC
.,.,TRBV5-4,TRBJ2-3,16,CASSWFDRGGPDTQYF,TGTGCCAGCAGCTGGTTTGACAGGGGAGGGCCAGATACGCAGTATTTT
once,.,TRBV5-4,TRBJ1-2,15,CASSLDSGANYGYTF,TGTGCCAGCAGCTTGGATTCAGGGGCCAACTATGGCTACACCTTC
.,TRBD1,TRBV9,TRBJ2-3,14,CASSVEQGQDTQYF,TGTGCCAGCAGCGTAGAACAGGGGCAAGATACGCAGTATTTT
.,TRBD1,TRBV30,TRBJ1-1,13,CAWSPDRASEAFF,TGTGCCTGGAGCCCGGACAGGGCTTCTGAAGCTTTCTTT
.,.,TRBV11-3,TRBJ1-5,12,CASSLEGGTQPF,TGTGCCAGCAGCTTAGAAGGCGGGACCCAGCCTTTT
.,.,TRBV6-5,TRBJ1-6,13,CASSYGANSPLHF,TGTGCCAGCAGCTATGGGGCGAATTCACCCCTCCACTTT
once,TRBD1,TRBV4-1,TRBJ2-6,18,CASSQWRQGPSGANVLTF,TGCGCCAGCAGCCAATGGCGACAGGGACCTTCTGGGGCCAACGTCCTGACTTTC
.,.,TRBV29-1,TRBJ1-4,11,CSVPTAEKLFF,TGCAGCGTCCCGACAGCTGAAAAACTGTTTTTT
.,TRBD2,TRBV15,TRBJ2-7,16,CATSRASGRVMYEQYF,TGTGCCACCAGCAGAGCTAGCGGGAGAGTCATGTACGAGCAGTACTTC
.,.,TRBV25-1,TRBJ1-1,14,CASSEFAGDTEAFF,TGTGCCAGCAGTGAATTTGCAGGGGACACTGAAGCTTTCTTT
.,TRBD1,TRBV19,TRBJ1-5,16,CASIRGAGSGNQPQHF,TGTGCCAGTATCAGGGGGGCAGGGTCCGGCAATCAGCCCCAGCATTTT
.,TRBD1,TRBV6-1,TRBJ1-1,14,CASRTGGYGTEAFF,TGTGCCAGCAGAACAGGGGGCTACGGCACTGAAGCTTTCTTT
few,TRBD1,TRBV10-3,TRBJ1-5,15,CAIGTGVDSNQPQHF,TGTGCCATCGGGACAGGGGTCGATAGCAATCAGCCCCAGCATTTT
.,.,TRBV6-5,TRBJ2-1,12,CASSYTGNEQFF,TGTGCCAGCAGTTACACAGGGAATGAGCAGTTCTTC
.,TRBD2,TRBV5-6,TRBJ2-3,18,CASSPGLAGDSLTDTQYF,TGTGCCAGCAGCCCGGGACTAGCGGGAGACTCCCTGACAGATACGCAGTATTTT
.,TRBD1,TRBV5-4,TRBJ1-3,18,CASSLGLDGQDSGNTIYF,TGTGCCAGCAGCTTGGGTTTAGACGGACAGGACAGTGGAAACACCATATATTTT
.,TRBD2,TRBV5-6,TRBJ2-7,15,CASSPSSGVRYEQYF,TGTGCCAGCAGCCCCTCTAGCGGGGTGCGCTACGAGCAGTACTTC
.,.,TRBV10-3,TRBJ1-1,13,CASRSGLDTEAFF,TGTGCCTCACGGTCAGGGTTAGACACTGAAGCTTTCTTT
.,.,TRBV18,TRBJ2-7,16,CASSPPEPRGSYEQYF,TGTGCCAGCTCACCACCCGAACCCCGGGGTTCCTACGAGCAGTACTTC
.,TRBD1,TRBV11-3,TRBJ2-7,17,CASSDRDSGPTLDEQYF,TGTGCCAGCAGTGACCGGGACAGTGGGCCGACTTTGGACGAGCAGTACTTC
.,.,TRBV30,TRBJ1-2,15,CAWSVQDPGNYGYTF,TGTGCCTGGAGTGTACAGGACCCTGGAAACTATGGCTACACCTTC
.,.,TRBV9,TRBJ1-1,13,CASSVEGVTEAFF,TGTGCCAGCAGCGTAGAGGGGGTGACTGAAGCTTTCTTT
.,.,TRBV6-6,TRBJ2-2,16,CASSYEGTPRTGEPFF,TGTGCCAGCAGTTACGAGGGGACTCCTAGGACCGGGGAGCCGTTTTTT
.,TRBD2,TRBV5-1,TRBJ2-5,15,CASSSGLAGTATQYF,TGCGCCAGCAGCTCCGGACTAGCGGGGACTGCGACCCAGTACTTC
.,.,TRBV5-1,TRBJ1-2,14,CASSLDQANYGYTF,TGCGCCAGCAGCTTGGATCAGGCTAACTATGGCTACACCTTC
.,TRBD1,TRBV9,TRBJ1-2,13,CASSVVGGGGYTF,TGTGCCAGCAGCGTAGTAGGGGGCGGCGGCTACACCTTC
few,.,TRBV7-9,TRBJ1-4,14,CSSTAGMGNEKLFF,TGTTCCAGCACGGCAGGGATGGGTAATGAAAAACTGTTTTTT
.,TRBD1,TRBV9,TRBJ1-6,13,CASSAGQGAPLHF,TGTGCCAGCAGCGCAGGACAGGGAGCACCCCTCCACTTT
.,.,TRBV7-2,TRBJ2-5,15,CASSLDQGRGETQYF,TGTGCCAGCAGCTTAGACCAGGGTAGGGGAGAGACCCAGTACTTC
few,.,TRBV27,TRBJ1-1,13,CASSYGRRTEAFF,TGTGCCAGCAGTTACGGGAGAAGAACTGAAGCTTTCTTT
once,.,TRBV27,TRBJ1-2,13,CASKAGSGYGYTF,TGTGCCAGCAAGGCAGGGTCAGGCTATGGCTACACCTTC
.,.,TRBV27,TRBJ2-3,15,CASSLSGTRHGTQYF,TGTGCCAGCAGTCTATCCGGGACTCGACACGGTACGCAGTATTTT
.,.,TRBV27,TRBJ2-7,14,CASSLAWAGHEQYF,TGTGCCAGCAGTTTAGCATGGGCAGGGCACGAGCAGTACTTC
.,TRBD1,TRBV6-1,TRBJ1-1,14,CASTDAGTAAEAFF,TGTGCCAGCACCGATGCCGGGACAGCCGCTGAAGCTTTCTTT
.,TRBD2,TRBV10-3,TRBJ2-7,18,CAISKRTSGDPGAYEQYF,TGTGCCATCAGCAAGCGGACTAGCGGGGACCCAGGGGCCTACGAGCAGTACTTC
once,.,TRBV15,TRBJ2-5,15,CATSRDREGQETQYF,TGTGCCACCAGCAGAGATCGAGAGGGACAAGAGACCCAGTACTTC
.,.,TRBV6-5,TRBJ1-5,13,CASSSRSNQPQHF,TGTGCCAGCAGCTCCCGGAGCAATCAGCCCCAGCATTTT
.,.,TRBV29-1,TRBJ2-7,12,CSVESSLHEQYF,TGCAGCGTTGAAAGTTCACTCCACGAGCAGTACTTC
.,TRBD2,TRBV7-9,TRBJ2-7,14,CASSLEGLVNEQYF,TGTGCCAGCAGCTTAGAGGGACTAGTAAACGAGCAGTACTTC
.,.,TRBV29-1,TRBJ2-7,12,CSALGDRDEQYF,TGCAGCGCACTGGGAGATCGTGACGAGCAGTACTTC
.,.,TRBV5-4,TRBJ1-1,13,CASSFQGTPEAFF,TGTGCCAGCAGCTTTCAGGGGACCCCTGAAGCTTTCTTT
once,.,TRBV6-1,TRBJ2-7,12,CASSGLTYEQYF,TGTGCCAGCAGTGGACTGACCTACGAGCAGTACTTC
.,.,TRBV30,TRBJ1-2,14,CAWSVPRGNYGYTF,TGTGCCTGGAGTGTACCCCGCGGTAACTATGGCTACACCTTC
few,.,TRBV7-9,TRBJ1-4,14,CASSPRTGDEKLFF,TGTGCCAGCAGCCCACGGACGGGGGATGAAAAACTGTTTTTT
once,.,TRBV4-2,TRBJ1-5,15,CASSLNQNSNQPQHF,TGTGCCAGCAGCCTGAACCAGAATAGCAATCAGCCCCAGCATTTT
.,TRBD1,TRBV27,TRBJ2-3,13,CASSPGTGNTQYF,TGTGCCAGCAGTCCCGGGACAGGGAATACGCAGTATTTT
.,.,TRBV7-9,TRBJ2-1,12,CSSSSDATGRFF,TGTTCCAGCAGCTCCGACGCGACGGGGAGGTTCTTC
.,.,TRBV5-3,TRBJ2-5,17,CARSLSGLAETLETQYF,TGTGCCAGAAGCTTGTCCGGCCTAGCCGAGACCCTGGAGACCCAGTACTTC